A selection of T cell receptor beta chains follows, all from one sample in a study of shared clonotypes between healthy human individuals. Using immunoSEQ multiplex PCR, the repertoire was profiled, and TCRdb retains in-frame clones only, with some absent. The sample carries 600,000 to 700,000 clones, 60% to 75% recorded once. Sequencing used memory CD4+ T cells sorted from blood. All receptors come from a woman aged 25 to 39 in good health. Each CDR3 is given with its conserved first and last residue. D genes are given only for firm matches. Expanded clones are given a class, and other clones once, few, many or no size at all.

v_gene	abundance	j_gene	d_gene	CDR3aa	CDR3nt
TRBV19	.	TRBJ1-5	.	CASSTRPDRPPQHF	TGTGCCAGTAGTACCCGCCCTGACCGTCCACCCCAGCATTTT
TRBV5-1	.	TRBJ2-6	.	CASAYSLAGANVLTF	TGCGCCAGCGCATACTCACTAGCTGGGGCCAACGTCCTGACTTTC
TRBV5-1	few	TRBJ2-3	.	CASSLGHPTDTQYF	TGCGCCAGCAGCTTGGGGCACCCCACAGATACGCAGTATTTT
TRBV6-1	.	TRBJ2-2	.	CASSEMGAGELFF	TGTGCCAGCAGTGAAATGGGAGCCGGGGAGCTGTTTTTT
TRBV11-2	.	TRBJ2-7	.	CASSRQQGGNYEQYF	TGTGCCAGCAGCCGGCAGCAAGGGGGGAACTACGAGCAGTACTTC
TRBV7-2	few	TRBJ1-1	.	CASSLGIDTEAFF	TGTGCCAGCAGCTTGGGCATTGACACTGAAGCTTTCTTT
TRBV5-5	.	TRBJ1-1	.	CASSSRENTEAFF	TGTGCCAGCAGCTCCAGGGAAAACACTGAAGCTTTCTTT
TRBV6-5	.	TRBJ2-1	.	CASSGQHNEQFF	TGTGCCAGCAGCGGACAGCACAATGAGCAGTTCTTC
TRBV7-9	.	TRBJ1-1	.	CASSHDRNTEAFF	TGTGCCAGCAGCCACGACAGGAACACTGAAGCTTTCTTT
TRBV5-6	.	TRBJ1-2	.	CASGAVDDYYGYTF	TGTGCCAGCGGAGCGGTCGACGACTACTATGGCTACACCTTC
TRBV6-5	.	TRBJ2-7	.	CASSYSSTRDEQYF	TGTGCCAGCAGTTACTCGAGTACAAGGGACGAGCAGTACTTC
TRBV7-2	.	TRBJ2-3	TRBD1	CASSPDRARKDTQYF	TGTGCCAGCAGCCCCGACAGGGCAAGAAAAGATACGCAGTATTTT
TRBV30	.	TRBJ1-3	.	CAWSTGTGNTIYF	TGTGCCTGGTCTACGGGTACAGGAAACACCATATATTTT
TRBV5-4	.	TRBJ2-2	TRBD2	CASSSPSGANTGELFF	TGTGCCAGCAGCTCTCCTAGCGGAGCGAACACCGGGGAGCTGTTTTTT
TRBV30	few	TRBJ2-5	.	CAWRPGIQETQYF	TGTGCCTGGAGACCCGGAATTCAAGAGACCCAGTACTTC
TRBV27	.	TRBJ2-3	.	CATQGTDTQYF	TGTGCCACCCAGGGGACAGATACGCAGTATTTT
TRBV5-1	once	TRBJ2-3	TRBD1	CASSWSTGPGTDTQYF	TGCGCCAGCAGCTGGTCGACAGGGCCGGGTACAGATACGCAGTATTTT
TRBV5-1	.	TRBJ1-2	.	CASSLGPGHPGGYTF	TGCGCCAGCAGCCTAGGACCCGGCCATCCGGGGGGCTACACCTTC
TRBV29-1	.	TRBJ1-1	.	CSTRGATEAFF	TGCAGCACCCGGGGGGCCACTGAAGCTTTCTTT
TRBV19	once	TRBJ2-1	.	CASKQQPSDEQFF	TGTGCCAGTAAACAGCAACCTAGCGATGAGCAGTTCTTC
TRBV5-6	many	TRBJ2-3	.	CASSFLGSVDTQYF	TGTGCCAGCAGCTTTTTGGGTTCCGTAGATACGCAGTATTTT
TRBV15	.	TRBJ1-2	.	CATSTHLSYGYTF	TGTGCCACCAGCACACACCTATCTTATGGCTACACCTTC
TRBV23-1	.	TRBJ1-4	TRBD1	CASSLSDRATNEKLFF	TGCGCCAGCAGTCTCTCGGACAGGGCAACTAATGAAAAACTGTTTTTT
TRBV4-1	.	TRBJ2-4	TRBD1	CASSQRTGAKNIQYF	TGCGCCAGCAGCCAGAGGACAGGGGCCAAAAACATTCAGTACTTC
TRBV18	few	TRBJ1-2	.	CASSLVRANYGYTF	TGTGCCAGCTCACTGGTCCGAGCTAACTATGGCTACACCTTC
TRBV5-6	few	TRBJ2-7	.	CASSRPFAYEQYF	TGTGCCAGCAGCCGCCCCTTCGCCTACGAGCAGTACTTC
TRBV7-2	.	TRBJ2-7	.	CASSQRQGGSYEQYF	TGTGCCAGCAGCCAAAGACAAGGGGGATCCTACGAGCAGTACTTC
TRBV29-1	medium-sized	TRBJ2-7	TRBD1	CSAGMTGNEQYF	TGCAGCGCAGGTATGACAGGGAACGAGCAGTACTTC
TRBV6-7	few	TRBJ1-5	TRBD1	CASSYPVLPVAPRNGTVNQPQHF	TGTGCCAGCAGTTACCCCGTCTTGCCCGTGGCCCCTCGGAACGGGACAGTCAATCAGCCCCAGCATTTT
TRBV6-6	once	TRBJ1-1	.	CASSQGLYTEAFF	TGTGCCAGCAGCCAGGGACTTTACACTGAAGCTTTCTTT
TRBV5-5	.	TRBJ1-2	.	CASSLQGSANYGYTF	TGTGCCAGCAGCTTGCAGGGATCAGCTAACTATGGCTACACCTTC
TRBV14	.	TRBJ1-1	.	CASSQHRNMNTEAFF	TGTGCCAGCAGCCAACACAGGAACATGAACACTGAAGCTTTCTTT
TRBV4-2	many	TRBJ1-4	TRBD1	CASSAGTDNLEKLFF	TGTGCCAGCAGCGCGGGGACAGACAATCTTGAAAAACTGTTTTTT
TRBV5-4	.	TRBJ1-3	.	CASSLDRLGNTIYF	TGTGCCAGCAGCTTGGACAGGTTAGGAAACACCATATATTTT
TRBV6-4	few	TRBJ2-5	.	CASSDSDQETQYF	TGTGCCAGCAGTGACTCCGACCAAGAGACCCAGTACTTC
TRBV2	.	TRBJ1-2	.	CASSDPSYGYTF	TGTGCCAGCAGTGATCCCAGCTATGGCTACACCTTC
TRBV29-1	.	TRBJ1-1	.	CSVEEGRVQGAPAFF	TGCAGCGTTGAAGAGGGGAGGGTACAGGGAGCCCCGGCTTTCTTT
TRBV10-3	.	TRBJ2-7	.	CAISPGLSYEQYF	TGTGCCATCAGCCCCGGACTCTCCTACGAGCAGTACTTC
TRBV25-1	.	TRBJ2-1	.	CASSEYLRPANNEQFF	TGTGCCAGCAGTGAATATCTAAGACCCGCAAACAATGAGCAGTTCTTC
TRBV7-3	.	TRBJ2-7	.	CASSLDPYEQYF	TGTGCCAGCAGCTTAGACCCCTACGAGCAGTACTTC
TRBV29-1	few	TRBJ1-2	TRBD1	CSVVSPGQGYYGYTF	TGCAGCGTTGTGTCCCCGGGACAGGGCTACTATGGCTACACCTTC
TRBV27	.	TRBJ1-5	TRBD1	CASSSDRGGQPQHF	TGTGCCAGCAGTTCCGACAGGGGCGGTCAGCCCCAGCATTTT
TRBV29-1	.	TRBJ2-1	TRBD2	CSAPSGLAGGSSYNEQFF	TGCAGCGCCCCCTCGGGGCTAGCGGGAGGCAGCTCCTACAATGAGCAGTTCTTC
TRBV29-1	.	TRBJ2-1	TRBD2	CSANPTSVNEQFF	TGCAGCGCTAACCCTACTAGCGTAAATGAGCAGTTCTTC
TRBV5-1	.	TRBJ1-5	.	CASTPSGQSNQPQHF	TGCGCCAGCACCCCTTCGGGGCAATCCAATCAGCCCCAGCATTTT
TRBV7-2	.	TRBJ2-7	.	CASSSSALLSYEQYF	TGTGCCAGCAGCTCTAGTGCCCTTCTTTCCTACGAGCAGTACTTC
TRBV6-1	.	TRBJ2-7	.	CASSLVGYEQYF	TGTGCCAGCAGCCTGGTCGGCTACGAGCAGTACTTC
TRBV4-1	.	TRBJ1-3	.	CASSQDDWARASGNTIYF	TGCGCCAGCAGCCAAGATGACTGGGCTAGGGCCTCTGGAAACACCATATATTTT
TRBV25-1	.	TRBJ2-1	TRBD2	CASSKPGLAGVNEQFF	TGTGCCAGCAGTAAACCTGGACTAGCGGGAGTCAATGAGCAGTTCTTC